This T cell receptor (beta chain) was sequenced during a study of T cell changes during pregnancy in multiple sclerosis. This CDR3 has 16 residues. V shed 4 bases and J shed 6 bases, with 21 bases lying between them. Germline V gene data show CDR1 as LNHDA and CDR2 as SQIVND (reference sequence). Method: immunoSEQ multiplex PCR; TCRdb's copy keeps in-frame clones and lacks some. The data hold tens of thousands of clones, with 90% observed a single time. The chain joins TRBV19 to TRBJ1-2, with D uncertain. This clonotype originated in a female donor with multiple sclerosis, enrolled in a pregnancy study. The sample here was CD4+ T cells from peripheral blood mononuclear cells, taken in the second trimester of pregnancy. The CDR3 loop reads CASSRRDRQGEDGYTF. The CDR3 coding sequence is TGTGCCAGTAGTAGGAGGGATAGACAAGGCGAGGATGGCTACACCTTC.